This record looks at one T cell receptor beta chain sequence and its context. Its antigen remains unknown. This record comes from a study of cytomegalovirus exposure and HLA in healthy donors. With 60 Vbeta and 13 Jbeta primers, the PCR was carried out. Profiling relied on immunoSEQ multiplex PCR, and the TCRdb table lists in-frame clones only, not all of them. The repertoire holds roughly 240,000 clones, around 78% seen once, with around 0.44% in the top ten. With 6 bases removed from V and 4 bases from J, the gap between germline ends came to 12 bases. Germline V gene sequence: CDR1 SQVTM, CDR2 ANQGSEA. The CDR3 runs to 12 residues. Points from the study as a whole: Later work showed greater clonal expansion in HLA-associated TCR beta chains than in equally common others.

The sequencing input was PBMCs. The TCR comes from a boy aged 5 to 17 in good health and CMV-seronegative. The chain is built from TRBV29-1 and TRBJ1-2; D remains unclear. As DNA, the CDR3 is TGCAGCGTCGAGTCCGGTATCTATGGCTACACCTTC. Protein product: CSVESGIYGYTF.